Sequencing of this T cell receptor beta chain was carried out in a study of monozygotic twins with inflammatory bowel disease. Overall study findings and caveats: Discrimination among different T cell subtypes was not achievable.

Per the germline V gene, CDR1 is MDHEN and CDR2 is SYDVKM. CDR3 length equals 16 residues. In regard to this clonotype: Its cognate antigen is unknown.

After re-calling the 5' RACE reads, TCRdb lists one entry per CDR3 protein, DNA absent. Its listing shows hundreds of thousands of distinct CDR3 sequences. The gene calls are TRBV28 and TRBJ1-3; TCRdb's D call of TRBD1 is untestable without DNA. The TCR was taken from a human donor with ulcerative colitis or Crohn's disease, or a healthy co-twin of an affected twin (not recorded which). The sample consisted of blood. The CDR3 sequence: CASSLLGRSSGNTIYF.